This TCR beta chain is drawn from a study of STAT5B mutations in CD4+ large granular lymphocyte leukemia. Background on the study: Among healthy donors, a particular HLA allele went with more CDR3 'QG' motifs.

Repertoires were generated with immunoSEQ multiplex PCR, while TCRdb's copy carries only in-frame clones and drops some. The profile shows about 30,000 clones, around 80% of them singletons. General observations from the study: CD4-sorted patient repertoires seemed more clonal than healthy CD4+ repertoires. Main leukemic clonotypes were patient-specific, but more than 20% appeared at low frequency elsewhere.

In this sample, this clone turned up once. What it recognizes is unknown. Sequencing was done on a sample of CD4+ T cells from blood buffy coats. This clonotype originated in a human donor in good health.

Here the CDR3 DNA reads TGTGCCAGCTCCTCCAGCAGTTCTGGAAACGAGCAGTACTTC. Translating it yields CASSSSSSGNEQYF. V usage is TRBV7-2 and J usage is TRBJ2-7, with D uncertain. CDR3 length: 14 residues. The V gene lost 8 bases and the J gene lost 5 bases, with 19 bases spanning the gap. Germline assignment: CDR1 SGHTA and CDR2 FQGNSA. Full variable domain (missing parts from reference TRBV7-2 and TRBJ2-7): GAGVSQSPSNKVTEKGKDVELRCDPISGHTALYWYRQSLGQGLEFLIYFQGNSAPDKSGLPSDRFSAERTGGSVSTLTIQRTQQEDSAVYLCASSSSSSGNEQYFGPGTRLTVT.